A single sample gave rise to the 8 T cell receptor beta chains below, sequenced in a study of Ad26.COV2.S vaccination and SARS-CoV-2 variants. Assay used: immunoSEQ multiplex PCR; TCRdb lists only in-frame clones, some missing. The table includes 300,000 to 400,000 clones, 90% to 95% detected once. The sample here was peripheral blood, taken after recovery from COVID-19. Receptors originate from a human donor who had recovered from COVID-19.

This clone was picked up one time. The V gene is TRBV7-8, the J gene TRBJ1-1; TRBD1 agrees at 9 bases. CDR3 length equals 18 residues. V trimming: 1 base; J trimming: 0 bases; junction bases outside the gene matches: 9. Germline assignment: CDR1 SGHVS and CDR2 FQNEAQ. CDR3 amino acids: CASSLELTGGKLNTEAFF. DNA of the CDR3: TGTGCCAGCAGCTTAGAGCTGACAGGGGGGAAATTGAACACTGAAGCTTTCTTT.

A single count supports this clone. The chain employs TRBV6-1 and TRBJ2-5; 14 bases fit TRBD2. Germline CDR1 reads MNHNS; CDR2 reads SASEGT. The CDR3 has 17 residues. J lost 2 bases, V lost 1 base, and 3 bases had no gene match. The CDR3 spells CASSEGTSGGTQETQYF. In DNA form, the CDR3 reads TGTGCCAGCAGTGAAGGGACTAGCGGGGGGACGCAAGAGACCCAGTACTTC.

For this clone: This sample also contains other DNA sequences that code for the same CDR3. The rearrangement joins TRBV5-6 to TRBJ1-1; no clear D. Trimming removed 0 bases at V and 1 base at J, with 4 bases between. Germline V CDR1 and CDR2: SGHDT, YYEEEE. The CDR3 extends over 13 amino acids. The CDR3 reads CASSLGRNTEAFF. The CDR3 bases are TGTGCCAGCAGCTTGGGCCGGAACACTGAAGCTTTCTTT.

The gene calls are TRBV5-4 and TRBJ2-2, with TRBD1 matching 8 bases. The germline CDR1 and CDR2 sequences are SGHNT and YYREEE (reference sequence). This CDR3 contains 14 residues. After removal of 3 bases from V and 6 bases from J, the junction contained 4 bases not matched to a gene. The CDR3 here is CASSWTGRPGELFF. CDR3 DNA sequence: TGTGCCAGCAGCTGGACAGGGCGGCCCGGGGAGCTGTTTTTT.

This rearrangement joins TRBV6-2 or TRBV6-3 to TRBJ2-1, with TRBD2 identical over 8 bases. CDR3 length equals 15 residues. J gave up 4 bases and V 5 bases, and 7 bases lay outside the gene matches. Germline-derived CDR1 and CDR2 are MNHEY and SVGEGT. The chain's CDR3 is CASSTGGTRYNEQFF. In DNA form, the CDR3 reads TGTGCCAGCAGTACGGGGGGGACTCGATACAATGAGCAGTTCTTC.

A few counts support this clone. The chain couples TRBV2 to TRBJ2-2; TRBD1 agrees at 8 bases. Per the germline V gene, CDR1 is SNHLY and CDR2 is FYNNEI. After removal of 5 bases from V and 4 bases from J, the junction contained 3 bases not matched to a gene. There are 14 residues in the CDR3. The CDR3 nucleotides are TGTGCCAGCAGTTGGACAGGGAGCACCGGGGAGCTGTTTTTT. Residues: CASSWTGSTGELFF.

V gene TRBV9 combines with J gene TRBJ1-4; possibly TRBD1 for D (5 bases). Germline V gene data show CDR1 as SGDLS and CDR2 as YYNGEE. The CDR3 sequence is 15 residues long. The ends were cut back, 5 bases at V and 0 bases at J, with 11 bases in the middle. CDR3 residues: CASSSEGATNEKLFF. The DNA for the CDR3 is TGTGCCAGCAGTTCGGAAGGGGCAACTAATGAAAAACTGTTTTTT.

This chain links TRBV19 with TRBJ2-3; TRBD2 aligns across 9 bases. Germline loops: CDR1 LNHDA, CDR2 SQIVND (reference sequence). This CDR3 has 14 amino acids. V trimming: 7 bases; J trimming: 9 bases; junction bases outside the gene matches: 11. CDR3 region: CASKGGYSGGTQYF. The CDR3 DNA reads TGTGCCAGTAAAGGAGGCTATAGCGGGGGAACGCAGTATTTT.